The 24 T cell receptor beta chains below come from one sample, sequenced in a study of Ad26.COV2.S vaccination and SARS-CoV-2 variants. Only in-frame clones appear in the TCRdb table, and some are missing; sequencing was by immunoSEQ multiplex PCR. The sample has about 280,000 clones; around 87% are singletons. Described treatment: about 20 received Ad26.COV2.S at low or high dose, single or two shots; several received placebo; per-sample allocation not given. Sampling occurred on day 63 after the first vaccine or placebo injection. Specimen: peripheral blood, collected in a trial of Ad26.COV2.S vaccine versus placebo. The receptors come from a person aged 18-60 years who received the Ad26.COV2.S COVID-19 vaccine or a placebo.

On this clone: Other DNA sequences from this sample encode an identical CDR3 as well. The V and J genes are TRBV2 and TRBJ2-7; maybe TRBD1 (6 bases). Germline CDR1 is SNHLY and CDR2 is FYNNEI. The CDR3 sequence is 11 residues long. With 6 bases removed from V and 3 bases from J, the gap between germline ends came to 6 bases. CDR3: CASRDSYEQYF. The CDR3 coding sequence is TGTGCCAGCAGGGACAGCTACGAGCAGTACTTC.

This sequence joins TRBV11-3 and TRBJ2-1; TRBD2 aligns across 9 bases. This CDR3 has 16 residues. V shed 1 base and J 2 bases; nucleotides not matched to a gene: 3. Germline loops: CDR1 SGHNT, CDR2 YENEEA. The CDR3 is CASSLGLAGTYNEQFF. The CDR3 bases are TGTGCCAGCAGCTTAGGCCTAGCGGGGACCTACAATGAGCAGTTCTTC.

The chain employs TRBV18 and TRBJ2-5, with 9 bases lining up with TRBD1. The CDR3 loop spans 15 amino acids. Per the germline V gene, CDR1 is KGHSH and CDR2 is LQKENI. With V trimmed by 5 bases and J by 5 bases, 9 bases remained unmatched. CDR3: CASSIGTGSDETQYF. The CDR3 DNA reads TGTGCCAGCTCAATTGGGACAGGGTCGGACGAGACCCAGTACTTC.

CDR3: CASSGQGSNSPLHF. DNA for the CDR3: TGTGCCAGCAGCGGCCAAGGCTCAAATTCACCCCTCCACTTT. V is TRBV11-1 and J is TRBJ1-6; D not resolved. The CDR3 consists of 14 residues. Looked up from germline, CDR1 is SGHAT and CDR2 is FQDESV (reference sequence). Trimming shortened V by 5 bases and J by 7 bases, and 12 bases separated the two germline ends.

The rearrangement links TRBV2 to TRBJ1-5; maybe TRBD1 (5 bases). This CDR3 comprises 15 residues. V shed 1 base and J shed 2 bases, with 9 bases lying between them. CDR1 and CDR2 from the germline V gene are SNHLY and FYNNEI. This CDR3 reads CASSEVLGGNQPQHF. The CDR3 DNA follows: TGTGCCAGCAGTGAAGTTCTGGGGGGCAATCAGCCCCAGCATTTT.

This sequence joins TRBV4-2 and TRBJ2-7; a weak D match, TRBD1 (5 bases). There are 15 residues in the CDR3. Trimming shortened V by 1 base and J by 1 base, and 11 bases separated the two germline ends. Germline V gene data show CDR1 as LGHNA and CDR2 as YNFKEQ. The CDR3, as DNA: TGTGCCAGCAGCCAAGTAACCCAGGGATCCTACGAGCAGTACTTC. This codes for CASSQVTQGSYEQYF.

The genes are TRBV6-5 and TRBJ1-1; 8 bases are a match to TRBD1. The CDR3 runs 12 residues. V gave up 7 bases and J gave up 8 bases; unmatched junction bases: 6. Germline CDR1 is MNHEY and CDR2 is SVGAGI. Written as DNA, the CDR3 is TGTGCCAGCACCACCGGGGACAGGGAAGCTTTCTTT. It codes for CASTTGDREAFF.

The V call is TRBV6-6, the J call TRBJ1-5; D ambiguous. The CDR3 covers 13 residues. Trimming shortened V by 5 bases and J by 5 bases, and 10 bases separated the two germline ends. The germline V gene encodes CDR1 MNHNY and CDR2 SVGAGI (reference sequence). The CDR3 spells CASSLQRDQPQHF. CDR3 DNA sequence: TGTGCCAGCAGTCTACAGAGGGATCAGCCCCAGCATTTT.

The CDR3 DNA reads as TGTGCCAGCAGCTTAGTGGCTAATTCCTATGGCTACACCTTC. Translated, it gives CASSLVANSYGYTF. The rearrangement links TRBV13 to TRBJ1-2; D gene unclear. CDR3 length: 14 residues. CDR1 is PRHDT and CDR2 is FYEKMQ in the germline V gene (reference sequence). V was pared by 1 base and J by 4 bases, with 10 bases between.

CDR3: CAISDGTGDGYTF. The CDR3 nucleotides are TGTGCCATCAGTGATGGGACAGGGGATGGCTACACCTTC. This sequence joins TRBV10-3 and TRBJ1-2; 10 bases agree with TRBD1. Germline CDR1 reads ENHRY; CDR2 reads SYGVKD. The CDR3 contains 13 residues. The V gene end was trimmed by 3 bases and the J gene end by 6 bases; junction bases not matched to a gene: 1.

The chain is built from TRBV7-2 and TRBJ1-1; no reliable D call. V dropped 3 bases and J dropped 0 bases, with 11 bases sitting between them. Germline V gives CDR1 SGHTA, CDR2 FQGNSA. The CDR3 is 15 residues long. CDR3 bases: TGTGCCAGCAGCTTTGTCACGAGCATGAACACTGAAGCTTTCTTT. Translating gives CASSFVTSMNTEAFF.

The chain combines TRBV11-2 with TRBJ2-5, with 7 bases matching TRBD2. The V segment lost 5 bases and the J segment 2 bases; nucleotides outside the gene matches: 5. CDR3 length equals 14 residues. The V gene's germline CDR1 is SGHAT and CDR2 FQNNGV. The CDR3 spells CASSTRGRQETQYF. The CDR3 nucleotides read TGTGCCAGCAGCACGCGGGGGAGGCAAGAGACCCAGTACTTC.

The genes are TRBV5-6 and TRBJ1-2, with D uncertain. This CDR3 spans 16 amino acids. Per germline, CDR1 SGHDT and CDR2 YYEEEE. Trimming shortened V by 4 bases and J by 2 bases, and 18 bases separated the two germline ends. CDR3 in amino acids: CASSPGRPYRNYGYTF. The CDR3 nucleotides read TGTGCCAGCAGCCCCGGACGCCCTTATAGAAACTATGGCTACACCTTC.

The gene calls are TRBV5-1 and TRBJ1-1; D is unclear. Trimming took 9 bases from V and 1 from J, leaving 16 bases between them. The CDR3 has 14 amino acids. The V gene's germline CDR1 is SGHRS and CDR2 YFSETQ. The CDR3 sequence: CATKERPPNTEAFF. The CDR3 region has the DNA TGCGCCACCAAGGAAAGGCCACCGAACACTGAAGCTTTCTTT. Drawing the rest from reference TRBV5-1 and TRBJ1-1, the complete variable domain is KAGVTQTPRYLIKTRGQQVTLSCSPISGHRSVSWYQQTPGQGLQFLFEYFSETQRNKGNFPGRFSGRQFSNSRSEMNVSTLELGDSALYLCATKERPPNTEAFFGQGTRLTVV.

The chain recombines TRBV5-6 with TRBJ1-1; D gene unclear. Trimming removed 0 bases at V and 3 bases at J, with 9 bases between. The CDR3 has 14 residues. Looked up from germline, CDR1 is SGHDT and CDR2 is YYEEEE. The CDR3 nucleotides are TGTGCCAGCAGCTTGGTTTCGGGGTACACTGAAGCTTTCTTT. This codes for CASSLVSGYTEAFF.

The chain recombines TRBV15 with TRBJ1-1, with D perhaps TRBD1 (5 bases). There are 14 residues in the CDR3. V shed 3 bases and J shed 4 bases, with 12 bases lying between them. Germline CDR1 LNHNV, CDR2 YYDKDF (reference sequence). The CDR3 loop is CATSRGTGGTEAFF. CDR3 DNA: TGTGCCACCAGCAGGGGAACGGGGGGCACTGAAGCTTTCTTT.

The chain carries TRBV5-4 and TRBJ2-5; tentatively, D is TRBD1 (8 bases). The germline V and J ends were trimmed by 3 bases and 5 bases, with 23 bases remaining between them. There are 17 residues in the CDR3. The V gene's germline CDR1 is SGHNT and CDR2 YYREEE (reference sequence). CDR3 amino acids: CASSSNRGAGGFETQYF. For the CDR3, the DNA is TGTGCCAGCAGCTCCAACCGGGGGGCAGGGGGCTTTGAGACCCAGTACTTC.

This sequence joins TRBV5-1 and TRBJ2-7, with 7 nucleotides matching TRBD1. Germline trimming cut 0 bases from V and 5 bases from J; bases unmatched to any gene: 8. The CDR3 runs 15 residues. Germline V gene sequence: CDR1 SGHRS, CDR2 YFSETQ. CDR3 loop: CASSLGQGENDEQYF. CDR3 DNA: TGCGCCAGCAGCTTGGGACAGGGTGAAAACGACGAGCAGTACTTC.

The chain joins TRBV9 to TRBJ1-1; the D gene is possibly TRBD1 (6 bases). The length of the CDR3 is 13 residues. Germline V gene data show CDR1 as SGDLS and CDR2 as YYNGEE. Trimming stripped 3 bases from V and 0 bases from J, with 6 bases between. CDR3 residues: CASSGTVNTEAFF. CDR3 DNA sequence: TGTGCCAGCAGCGGGACAGTGAACACTGAAGCTTTCTTT. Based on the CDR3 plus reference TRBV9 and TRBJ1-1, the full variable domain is DSGVTQTPKHLITATGQRVTLRCSPRSGDLSVYWYQQSLDQGLQFLIQYYNGEERAKGNILERFSAQQFPDLHSELNLSSLELGDSALYFCASSGTVNTEAFFGQGTRLTVV.

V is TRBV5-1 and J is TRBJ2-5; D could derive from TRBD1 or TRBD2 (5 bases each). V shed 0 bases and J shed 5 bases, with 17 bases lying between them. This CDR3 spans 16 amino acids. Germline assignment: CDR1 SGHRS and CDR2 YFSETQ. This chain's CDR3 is CASSLAGGDPGETQYF. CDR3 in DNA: TGCGCCAGCAGCTTGGCCGGTGGGGACCCCGGGGAGACCCAGTACTTC.

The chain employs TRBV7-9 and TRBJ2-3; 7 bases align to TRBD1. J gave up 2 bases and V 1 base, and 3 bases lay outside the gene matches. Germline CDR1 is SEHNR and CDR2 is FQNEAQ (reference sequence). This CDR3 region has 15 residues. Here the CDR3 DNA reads TGTGCCAGCAGCTTAGGACAGGGCTCCACAGATACGCAGTATTTT. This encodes CASSLGQGSTDTQYF.

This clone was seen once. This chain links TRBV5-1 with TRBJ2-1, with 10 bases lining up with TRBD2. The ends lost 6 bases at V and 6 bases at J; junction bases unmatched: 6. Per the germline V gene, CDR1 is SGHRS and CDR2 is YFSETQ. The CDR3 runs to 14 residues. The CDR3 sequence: CASNGLAGANEQFF. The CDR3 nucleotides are TGCGCCAGCAATGGGCTAGCGGGAGCCAATGAGCAGTTCTTC.

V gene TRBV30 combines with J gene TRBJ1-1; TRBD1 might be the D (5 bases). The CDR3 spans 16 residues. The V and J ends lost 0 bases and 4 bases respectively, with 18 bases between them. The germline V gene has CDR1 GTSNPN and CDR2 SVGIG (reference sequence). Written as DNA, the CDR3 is TGTGCCTGGAGTGTACGTCGCCCGGGGCCGGGCACTGAAGCTTTCTTT. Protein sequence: CAWSVRRPGPGTEAFF.

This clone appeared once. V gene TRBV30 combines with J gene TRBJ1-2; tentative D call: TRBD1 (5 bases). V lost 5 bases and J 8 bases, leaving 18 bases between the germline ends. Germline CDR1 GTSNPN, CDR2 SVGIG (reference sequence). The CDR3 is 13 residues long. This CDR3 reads CAWSRDSRGGYTF. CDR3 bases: TGTGCCTGGTCTCGGGACTCAAGGGGAGGCTACACCTTC.